A single T cell receptor beta chain is shown here with its context. Its antigen is currently unknown. The sample is drawn from a study of T cell responses to AZD1222 COVID-19 vaccine. Study-wide points: Spike as a whole was targeted by vaccine-associated CD4 TCRs, dominant at 160-218 and 743-854. Unmutated variant regions are reportedly targeted by nearly half of spike-specific TCRs. Receipt of two AZD1222 doses was followed by a rise in Spike-specific TCR breadth and depth. After the peak T cell response, and only then, were repertoires sampled.

Repertoires were generated with immunoSEQ multiplex PCR, while TCRdb's copy carries only in-frame clones and drops some. The table shows roughly 110,000 clones, with about nine tenths occurring only once. This TCR came from an adult in good health. The sequences come from peripheral blood, collected on day 0 of AZD1222 vaccination.

CDR3 region: CAWSVGPSRRNSPLHF. Here the CDR3 DNA reads TGTGCCTGGAGTGTTGGACCTTCAAGGCGGAATTCACCCCTCCACTTT. This chain links TRBV30 with TRBJ1-6, with D unclear. This CDR3 has 16 residues. V was cut by 0 bases and J by 7 bases, with 16 bases left in between. The V gene's germline CDR1 is GTSNPN and CDR2 SVGIG (reference sequence).